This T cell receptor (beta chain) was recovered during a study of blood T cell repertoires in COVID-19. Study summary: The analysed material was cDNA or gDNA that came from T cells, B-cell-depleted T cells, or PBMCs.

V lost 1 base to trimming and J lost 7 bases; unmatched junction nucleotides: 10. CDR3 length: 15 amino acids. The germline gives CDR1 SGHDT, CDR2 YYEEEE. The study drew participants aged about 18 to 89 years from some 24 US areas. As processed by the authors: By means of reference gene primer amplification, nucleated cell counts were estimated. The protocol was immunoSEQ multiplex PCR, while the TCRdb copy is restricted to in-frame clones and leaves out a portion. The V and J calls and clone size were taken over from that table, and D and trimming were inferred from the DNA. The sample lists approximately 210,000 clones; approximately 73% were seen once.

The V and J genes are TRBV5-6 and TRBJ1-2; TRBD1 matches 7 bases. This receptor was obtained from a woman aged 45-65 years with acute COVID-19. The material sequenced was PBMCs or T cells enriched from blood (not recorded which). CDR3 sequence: CASSLNRRGGGGYTF. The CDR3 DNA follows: TGTGCCAGCAGCTTGAATCGGAGAGGGGGCGGTGGCTACACCTTC.